The source of this T cell receptor beta chain is a study of tumor-infiltrating lymphocytes in primary liver carcinoma. Study as a whole: The study included patients who were men and women aged 30 to 69 years.

A word on this clonotype: The junction departs from the called germline gene at one end, perhaps through a read error.

Priming with a constant-region primer yielded TCR beta cDNA from 450 to 600 ng total RNA. Three nested multiplex PCR rounds, a slightly modified ARM-PCR method, built the TCR beta libraries. TRBV1-TRBV30 forward primers paired with a C-beta reverse primer drove the first two PCR rounds, 10 cycles each. Using its own MiXCR run on the multiplex PCR reads, TCRdb lists one record per CDR3 protein. The table has 90,000 to 140,000 distinct CDR3 sequences, roughly 80% seen once. Without any cell sorting, roughly 20-30 mg of bulk tissue yielded co-extracted RNA and DNA. Chronic HBV infection, which was untreated, was present in the patients. The CDR3 spans 13 residues. Germline-derived CDR1 and CDR2 are ENHRY and SYGVKD.

The sequencing sample was made of liver tumor tissue from sampling region 3. Subset described: tumor region T3, left-lateral pole. The receptor was derived from a man in his forties with primary liver carcinoma and hepatitis B virus infection. V usage is TRBV10-3 and J usage is TRBJ1-5; tentative D call: TRBD1 (6 bases). The CDR3 spells CAFSGSTGQPQHF. CDR3 nucleotide sequence: TGTGCCTTCAGTGGGTCGACAGGTCAGCCCCAGCATTTT.